Below, 28 T cell receptor beta chains from the same sample are listed, as sequenced in a study of T-cell reconstitution after alpha-beta-depleted transplantation in children. It was with unique molecular identifiers that the TCRbeta library was prepared. TCRdb re-analysed the PCR reads in MiXCR, keeping a single row per CDR3 protein. The sample records about 200,000 distinct CDR3 sequences, 8.4% being singletons. The material was PBMCs, mostly from graft donor cells, obtained 360 days after TCRalphabeta/CD19-depleted stem cell transplant. The source of these receptors is a male patient between 2 and 9 years old who had a stem cell transplant for acute myeloid leukemia, so the T cells may come from the graft donor.

This clonotype occurred a few times. This rearrangement joins TRBV9 to TRBJ2-2; D is possibly TRBD1 (5 bases). V was shortened by 7 bases and J by 5 bases, with 15 bases between the two germline ends. CDR1 SGDLS and CDR2 YYNGEE come from the germline V gene. This CDR3 has 14 residues. The CDR3 loop reads CASGQGGWTGELFF. CDR3 DNA sequence: TGTGCCAGCGGGCAGGGCGGTTGGACCGGGGAGCTGTTTTTT.

The rearrangement links TRBV3-1 to TRBJ2-1, with 11 bases aligning to TRBD1. This CDR3 is built from 16 residues. The V gene's germline CDR1 is LGHDT and CDR2 YNNKEL (reference sequence). Losses at the gene ends were 3 bases for V and 10 bases for J; bases not matched to a gene: 11. The CDR3 DNA follows: TGTGCCAGCAGCCACTCCGGGACAGGGGGATCCTGCGAGCAGTTCTTC. Amino acids: CASSHSGTGGSCEQFF.

V is TRBV7-8 and J is TRBJ2-5, with 8 bases aligning to TRBD1. Germline CDR1 is SGHVS and CDR2 is FQNEAQ. V gave up 4 bases and J gave up 0 bases; unmatched junction bases: 7. CDR3 length: 16 residues. As DNA, the CDR3 is TGTGCCAGCAGCTCCCGGGACAGGATGTACCAAGAGACCCAGTACTTC. It encodes CASSSRDRMYQETQYF.

This clonotype occurred many times. This chain links TRBV10-3 with TRBJ2-7; possible D gene TRBD1, 7 bases. The CDR3 is 12 amino acids. Trimming removed 8 bases at V and 4 bases at J, with 12 bases between. Germline V gives CDR1 ENHRY, CDR2 SYGVKD. The CDR3: CAIGGTEYEQYF. The CDR3 nucleotides are TGTGCCATCGGCGGGACAGAATACGAGCAGTACTTC.

This sequence joins TRBV10-3 and TRBJ2-1; maybe TRBD2 (5 bases). CDR1 is ENHRY and CDR2 is SYGVKD in the germline V gene. The CDR3 extends over 12 amino acids. Trimming took 4 bases from V and 11 from J, leaving 12 bases between them. CDR3 bases: TGTGCCATCAGTGTGTACGGACTTAAGCAGTTCTTC. This translates into CAISVYGLKQFF.

This clonotype was seen only a few times. V gene TRBV15 combines with J gene TRBJ2-5; 11 nucleotides line up with TRBD1. With V trimmed by 5 bases and J by 5 bases, 7 bases remained unmatched. There are 15 residues in the CDR3. Germline CDR1 and CDR2: LNHNV and YYDKDF (reference sequence). CDR3 in amino acids: CATSGRTGGLETQYF. In DNA, the CDR3 is TGTGCCACCAGCGGAAGGACAGGGGGCCTGGAGACCCAGTACTTC.

This clonotype was seen many times. V gene TRBV6-2 or TRBV6-3 combines with J gene TRBJ2-2; D gene ambiguous. The germline CDR1 and CDR2 sequences are MNHEY and SVGEGT. V was cut by 2 bases and J by 7 bases, with 8 bases left in between. The length of the CDR3 is 13 residues. For the CDR3, the DNA is TGTGCCAGCAGTTACGCCCATTTCGGGGAGCTGTTTTTT. Translation: CASSYAHFGELFF.

This clonotype was seen ten or more times. The chain combines TRBV7-9 with TRBJ2-7; D gene unclear. Germline V gene data show CDR1 as SEHNR and CDR2 as FQNEAQ (reference sequence). V lost 1 base, J lost 4 bases, and 14 bases lay in between. This CDR3 region has 15 residues. CDR3 amino acids: CASSLVPLVGYEQYF. CDR3 bases: TGTGCCAGCAGCTTAGTACCACTGGTGGGTTACGAGCAGTACTTC.

This clonotype came up a few times. This rearrangement joins TRBV29-1 to TRBJ1-3; maybe TRBD1 (6 bases). V gave up 5 bases and J gave up 0 bases, with 11 bases separating them. The length of the CDR3 is 14 residues. The germline V gene has CDR1 SQVTM and CDR2 ANQGSEA. For the CDR3, the DNA is TGCAGCGTTCTTCGGACAGCCTCTGGAAACACCATATATTTT. Its protein product is CSVLRTASGNTIYF.

This clonotype has only a few counts. The rearrangement links TRBV7-6 to TRBJ2-5; 9 bases fit TRBD2. Germline V gene sequence: CDR1 SGHVS, CDR2 FNYEAQ. V lost 2 bases, J lost 2 bases, and 3 bases stayed unmatched. CDR3 length: 15 amino acids. CDR3 nucleotide sequence: TGTGCCAGCAGCTTATTCCTAGCGGGGCAAGAGACCCAGTACTTC. Its protein product is CASSLFLAGQETQYF.

The table lists this clonotype with many counts. This chain connects TRBV12-3 or TRBV12-4 to TRBJ1-2; D uncertain. The CDR3 runs 13 residues. V lost 3 bases, J lost 4 bases, and 9 bases lay in between. The CDR3 loop is CASSFWRTYGYTF. The CDR3 bases are TGTGCCAGCAGTTTCTGGAGGACCTATGGCTACACCTTC.

This clonotype has a count of ten or more. This chain connects TRBV12-3 or TRBV12-4 to TRBJ1-6, with 9 nucleotides matching TRBD1. J lost 6 bases, V lost 7 bases, and 10 bases had no gene match. The CDR3 covers 16 residues. Here the CDR3 DNA reads TGTGCCAGCACCTGGGACAGGGCACCAATTAATTCACCCCTCCACTTT. It codes for CASTWDRAPINSPLHF.

This clonotype was seen many times. The J gene is TRBJ2-3, the V gene TRBV2, with 10 bases aligning to TRBD2. Germline values: CDR1 SNHLY, CDR2 FYNNEI. This CDR3 comprises 14 residues. The ends lost 5 bases at V and 6 bases at J; junction bases unmatched: 5. This CDR3 reads CASSRLAGVDTQYF. Written as DNA, the CDR3 is TGTGCCAGCAGTCGACTAGCGGGTGTTGATACGCAGTATTTT.

This clonotype was observed a few times. The rearrangement links TRBV20-1 to TRBJ2-1; 10 bases agree with TRBD2. V shed 3 bases and J 2 bases; nucleotides not matched to a gene: 10. The length of the CDR3 is 17 residues. CDR1 and CDR2 from the germline V gene are DFQATT and SNEGSKA (reference sequence). CDR3 in DNA: TGCAGTGCTAGTGATCTCCGGCTAGCGGGGGCCTACAATGAGCAGTTCTTC. It is translated as CSASDLRLAGAYNEQFF.

This clonotype was detected ten times or more. V is TRBV20-1 and J is TRBJ1-2; D is unclear. In germline, CDR1 is DFQATT, CDR2 SNEGSKA (reference sequence). This CDR3 comprises 11 residues. V dropped 2 bases and J dropped 8 bases, with 9 bases sitting between them. The CDR3 protein is CSARPTRGYTF. The CDR3 nucleotides are TGCAGTGCTAGACCCACTCGAGGCTACACCTTC.

This clonotype has at least ten counts. The CDR3 sequence: CSAETSGLNYEQYF. The CDR3 DNA is TGCAGTGCCGAGACTAGCGGGCTGAACTACGAGCAGTACTTC. The chain is built from TRBV20-1 and TRBJ2-7, with 10 bases lining up with TRBD2. The ends lost 6 bases at V and 3 bases at J; junction bases unmatched: 8. The CDR3 is 14 amino acids. Germline V gives CDR1 DFQATT, CDR2 SNEGSKA (reference sequence).

The chain combines TRBV14 with TRBJ2-2; D uncertain. This CDR3 comprises 15 residues. V dropped 3 bases and J dropped 0 bases, with 8 bases sitting between them. Germline-derived CDR1 and CDR2 are SGHDN and FVKESK. CDR3: CASSQVRSNTGELFF. The CDR3 DNA is TGTGCCAGCAGCCAGGTTAGGTCGAACACCGGGGAGCTGTTTTTT. The full variable domain, completed using reference TRBV14 and TRBJ2-2, is EAGVTQFPSHSVIEKGQTVTLRCDPISGHDNLYWYRRVMGKEIKFLLHFVKESKQDESGMPNNRFLAERTGGTYSTLKVQPAELEDSGVYFCASSQVRSNTGELFFGEGSRLTVL.

In its sample, this clonotype was seen a few times. The chain is built from TRBV15 and TRBJ1-1, with a possible D match to TRBD1 (5 bases). CDR3 length equals 17 residues. The V end lost 2 bases, the J end lost 0 bases, and 16 bases lay between the germline ends. CDR1 is LNHNV, CDR2 YYDKDF, per germline (reference sequence). For the CDR3, the DNA is TGTGCCACCAGCAGACAGGGTTGGGGCTACGTGAACACTGAAGCTTTCTTT. Translated: CATSRQGWGYVNTEAFF.

This clonotype was detected ten times or more. V gene TRBV9 combines with J gene TRBJ2-7; possible D gene TRBD1, 6 bases. Germline CDR1 is SGDLS and CDR2 is YYNGEE. Between the trimmed V and J ends, which lost 4 bases and 0 bases, there was a span of 11 bases. This CDR3 contains 14 residues. DNA of the CDR3: TGTGCCAGCAGCAGGACAGCTGTCTCCTACGAGCAGTACTTC. Translation: CASSRTAVSYEQYF.

This clonotype was observed a handful of times. This CDR3 is CASSPRQGAETQYF. Written as DNA, the CDR3 is TGTGCCAGCAGTCCTCGACAGGGGGCGGAGACCCAGTACTTC. The chain is built from TRBV27 and TRBJ2-5; 10 bases agree with TRBD1. The germline CDR1 and CDR2 sequences are MNHEY and SMNVEV (reference sequence). The length of the CDR3 is 14 residues. The J segment lost 5 bases and the V segment lost 5 bases, leaving 5 bases of the junction unmatched.

In this sample, this clonotype turned up a few times. This chain links TRBV3-1 with TRBJ2-2; tentative D call: TRBD2 (5 bases). The germline V and J ends were trimmed by 7 bases and 1 base, with 13 bases remaining between them. CDR1 LGHDT and CDR2 YNNKEL come from the germline V gene (reference sequence). The CDR3 spans 15 residues. DNA of the CDR3: TGTGCCAGCACCCGGGGAGAGTGGAACACCGGGGAGCTGTTTTTT. It is translated as CASTRGEWNTGELFF.

This clonotype was counted ten times or more. The junction departs from the called germline gene at one end, perhaps through a read error. This chain links TRBV5-6 with TRBJ2-2; D uncertain. The CDR3 sequence is 14 residues long. CDR1 and CDR2 (germline): SGHDT, YYEEEE. CDR3 loop: CASNLALETGELFF. In DNA, the CDR3 is TGTGCCAGCAACTTGGCCCTTGAAACCGGGGAGCTGTTTTTT.

This chain links TRBV6-5 with TRBJ2-7; TRBD1 matches 10 bases. The trim removed 6 bases at V and 7 bases at J, leaving 12 bases unmatched. The CDR3 runs 15 residues. Germline-derived CDR1 and CDR2 are MNHEY and SVGAGI. The CDR3 nucleotides read TGTGCCAGCAGCTATCCCGGGACAGGGGATCGGGAGCAGTACTTC. This sequence encodes CASSYPGTGDREQYF.

This chain uses TRBV14 with TRBJ2-2, with 7 bases matching TRBD2. The CDR3 has 16 amino acids. V gave up 5 bases and J gave up 0 bases; unmatched junction bases: 6. In germline, CDR1 is SGHDN, CDR2 FVKESK. The CDR3 is CASSEWGGPNTGELFF. Here the CDR3 DNA reads TGTGCCAGCAGCGAATGGGGGGGTCCGAACACCGGGGAGCTGTTTTTT.

This clonotype has a count of ten or more. This rearrangement joins TRBV5-1 to TRBJ2-2, with D hard to call. The CDR3 sequence is 16 residues long. V was shortened by 0 bases and J by 3 bases, with 12 bases between the two germline ends. Germline V lookup: CDR1 SGHRS, CDR2 YFSETQ. CDR3 in amino acids: CASSLGQWWDTGELFF. For the CDR3, the DNA is TGCGCCAGCAGCTTGGGGCAGTGGTGGGACACCGGGGAGCTGTTTTTT.

The rearrangement joins TRBV20-1 to TRBJ2-5; the D gene is possibly TRBD2 (6 bases). The CDR3 contains 12 residues. Trimming pared 7 bases from V and 3 bases from J, leaving 12 bases between. The germline V gene has CDR1 DFQATT and CDR2 SNEGSKA (reference sequence). CDR3 loop: CSGWRGEETQYF. CDR3 bases: TGCAGTGGGTGGCGGGGAGAAGAGACCCAGTACTTC.

This clonotype was counted between two and nine times. The chain links TRBV20-1 to TRBJ2-7, with D maybe TRBD2 (6 bases). The CDR3 totals 13 residues. With 5 bases removed from V and 3 bases from J, the gap between germline ends came to 14 bases. Per germline, CDR1 DFQATT and CDR2 SNEGSKA (reference sequence). CDR3: CSAEEGGGYEQYF. CDR3 nucleotide sequence: TGCAGTGCTGAGGAGGGCGGCGGCTACGAGCAGTACTTC.

This clonotype was picked up many times. This sequence joins TRBV12-3 or TRBV12-4 and TRBJ1-4; 11 bases align to TRBD1. V was clipped by 4 bases and J by 4 bases; unmatched bases: 5. The CDR3 runs to 16 residues. The CDR3 is CASSWTGGPNNEKLFF. Written as DNA, the CDR3 is TGTGCCAGCAGTTGGACAGGGGGCCCGAATAATGAAAAACTGTTTTTT.